Following are 3 T cell receptor beta chains from one sample sequenced in a study of a mutant IDH1 vaccine in newly diagnosed glioma. The time point denotes: baseline, week 1 (first vaccination visit). Treatment here: pre-vaccination baseline after standard-of-care therapy. Profiled with immunoSEQ multiplex PCR; TCRdb holds only in-frame clones, not every one. The sample contains about 51,000 clones, around 80% of which appear only once. Material: PBMCs, obtained from a glioma patient treated with radiotherapy, temozolomide or both. The source of these receptors is a middle-aged woman with glioma.

The V and J genes are TRBV23-1 and TRBJ1-1, with D tentatively TRBD1 (5 bases). TRBV23-1 carries the ORF label, with uncertain function. This CDR3 spans 12 amino acids. With 0 bases removed from V and 10 bases from J, the gap between germline ends came to 9 bases. DNA for the CDR3: TGCGCCAGCAGTCAATCAGCCAGGGTAGCTTTCTTT. Residues: CASSQSARVAFF.

The V gene is TRBV5-5, the J gene TRBJ2-2; D is perhaps TRBD1 (6 bases). The CDR3 is made up of 17 amino acids. CDR1 SGHKS and CDR2 YYEKEE come from the germline V gene (reference sequence). V shed 0 bases and J shed 2 bases, with 14 bases lying between them. CDR3 sequence (DNA): TGTGCCAGCAGCTTGGGGCCAGGGGTGGGTAACACCGGGGAGCTGTTTTTT. It encodes CASSLGPGVGNTGELFF.

V usage is TRBV9 and J usage is TRBJ2-3, with 11 bases that match TRBD2. The CDR3 covers 16 residues. V was pared by 4 bases and J by 2 bases, with 6 bases of the junction left unmatched. Germline V gene sequence: CDR1 SGDLS, CDR2 YYNGEE. In DNA form, the CDR3 reads TGTGCCAGCAGCACCGGGACTAGCGGCCACACAGATACGCAGTATTTT. Protein product: CASSTGTSGHTDTQYF. The whole variable domain, remainder taken from reference TRBV9 and TRBJ2-3, is DSGVTQTPKHLITATGQRVTLRCSPRSGDLSVYWYQQSLDQGLQFLIQYYNGEERAKGNILERFSAQQFPDLHSELNLSSLELGDSALYFCASSTGTSGHTDTQYFGPGTRLTVL.